This record covers a single T cell receptor beta chain. Its antigen is still unknown. RNA amounts of roughly 0.45 to 1 ug underwent reverse transcription with random hexamers. Multiplex PCR with immunoSEQ amplified the TCR beta CDR3 across 54 Vbeta and 13 Jbeta. MiXCR, run by TCRdb on the immunoSEQ multiplex PCR reads, gives a single entry per CDR3 protein. The profile shows 160,000 or so distinct CDR3 sequences, approximately 94% of them singletons. The sample originates from a study of CD8 T cells in Susac syndrome. The germline V and J ends were trimmed by 10 bases and 3 bases, with 9 bases remaining between them. The CDR3 is 11 residues long. Study-wide points: It was acknowledged in the study that the number of individuals who were included in its TCR sequencing and HLA analysis was relatively small.

TCR beta sequencing covered blood CD8+ and CD4+ T cells. The patients who served as multiple sclerosis controls were treatment-naive and had stable or active relapsing-remitting disease that fulfilled the revised McDonald criteria. Specimen: CD8+ T cells from PBMCs. The TCR was taken from a human donor with multiple sclerosis. The genes are TRBV12-3 or TRBV12-4 and TRBJ1-1; unclear D gene. CDR3: CAIGLHTEAFF. The CDR3 nucleotides are TGTGCCATAGGACTCCACACTGAAGCTTTCTTT.